These 31 T cell receptor beta chains share one sample of origin, sequenced in a study of T cells in women clearing cervical HPV infection. Sequenced by immunoSEQ multiplex PCR; TCRdb stores in-frame clones only, minus some. The sample's table shows tens of thousands of clones. The sample comprised blood buffy coat. The receptors shown here come from a woman aged 18-70 years with a cervical HPV16 infection that either progressed to CIN3+ or cleared (not recorded which).

Note on this clone: Sequencing ends 3 residues short of the CDR3 end; the germline J gene provides the rest. The chain carries TRBV5-1 and TRBJ1-5; 7 nucleotides match TRBD1. This CDR3 region has 15 residues. Germline lookup yields CDR1 SGHRS and CDR2 YFSETQ. J gave up 3 bases and V 0 bases, and 3 bases lay outside the gene matches. The DNA read from the CDR3 is TGCGCCAGCAGCTTGGGGGACAGCGACAATCAGCCC. Translation: CASSLGDSDNQP. In full, the CDR3 is CASSLGDSDNQPQHF.

Regarding this clone: The CDR3 goes on 3 residues after the read ends, and that part is filled in from the germline J gene. J is TRBJ1-6 and V is TRBV2; 7 bases line up with TRBD1. The V segment lost 5 bases and the J segment 9 bases; nucleotides outside the gene matches: 16. The length of the CDR3 is 17 residues. In germline, CDR1 is SNHLY, CDR2 FYNNEI. The CDR3 here is CASSPRGGTALGSPLHF. CDR3 DNA (partial): TGTGCCAGCAGTCCCAGGGGTGGGACAGCGTTGGGTTCACCC.

In the case of this clone: The read comes to an end 3 residues before the CDR3 does, leaving the germline J gene to fill in the end. The chain has TRBV6-1 and TRBJ1-2, with D uncertain. This CDR3 comprises 14 residues. Trimming took off 1 base at V and 4 bases at J, with 10 bases between the two ends. Germline V gene data show CDR1 as MNHNS and CDR2 as SASEGT. The CDR3 protein is CASSEGWQRYGYTF. The covered CDR3 bases are TGTGCCAGCAGTGAAGGGTGGCAGCGCTATGGC.

Of note for this clone: The sequence runs out 3 residues before the end of the CDR3; the remainder is reconstructed from the germline J gene. V is TRBV20-1 and J is TRBJ2-7; weak D call: TRBD2 (5 bases). Germline V gene sequence: CDR1 DFQATT, CDR2 SNEGSKA (reference sequence). This CDR3 is built from 13 residues. V shed 2 bases and J shed 2 bases, with 10 bases lying between them. The CDR3 loop reads CSARRPGAYEQYF. The sequenced CDR3 bases are TGCAGTGCTAGACGTCCCGGGGCCTACGAG.

To note about this clone: Sequencing ends 3 residues short of the CDR3 end; the germline J gene provides the rest. The chain employs TRBV30 and TRBJ1-4, with 8 bases fitting TRBD1. The CDR3 totals 15 residues. The V gene's germline CDR1 is GTSNPN and CDR2 SVGIG (reference sequence). After removal of 3 bases from V and 8 bases from J, the junction contained 11 bases not matched to a gene. CDR3 amino acids: CAWSEGTGVGEKLFF. The covered CDR3 bases are TGTGCCTGGAGCGAAGGGACAGGCGTAGGAGAAAAA.

As for this clone: Coverage ceases 3 residues before the CDR3 finishes, and the germline J gene fills in the end. The chain couples TRBV5-5 to TRBJ2-5; the D is unclear. There are 13 residues in the CDR3. Germline CDR1 and CDR2: SGHKS and YYEKEE (reference sequence). The V and J ends lost 3 bases and 1 base respectively, with 7 bases between them. The CDR3 reads CASSWAGQETQYF. The CDR3 DNA, read in part, is TGTGCCAGCAGCTGGGCAGGCCAAGAGACC. The full variable domain, its missing parts supplied by reference TRBV5-5 and TRBJ2-5, is DAGVTQSPTHLIKTRGQQVTLRCSPISGHKSVSWYQQVLGQGPQFIFQYYEKEERGRGNFPDRFSARQFPNYSSELNVNALLLGDSALYLCASSWAGQETQYFGPGTRLLVL.

Concerning this clone: With the read ending 3 residues before the CDR3 end, the germline J gene is used to fill in that end. The rearrangement joins TRBV10-3 to TRBJ1-2; no clear D gene. Germline V gene sequence: CDR1 ENHRY, CDR2 SYGVKD. This CDR3 spans 14 amino acids. V was clipped by 6 bases and J by 6 bases, with 17 bases between them. Incomplete CDR3 DNA: TGTGCCATCAGCAAGGGAGCGGAGTTTGATGGC. This translates into CAISKGAEFDG. The whole CDR3 sequence reads CAISKGAEFDGYTF.

On this clone: The CDR3 end is not reached by the read, which stops 3 residues before it; the germline J gene fills it in. The chain has TRBV7-2 and TRBJ1-4; TRBD1 agrees at 8 bases. After removal of 6 bases from V and 7 bases from J, the junction contained 7 bases not matched to a gene. This CDR3 region has 14 residues. Germline V lookup: CDR1 SGHTA, CDR2 FQGNSA. The CDR3 sequence: CASRAQGASEKLFF. CDR3 bases read: TGTGCCAGCAGAGCGCAGGGGGCAAGTGAAAAA.

Details on this clone: The read ends 3 residues early relative to the CDR3; the germline J gene fills the gap. This chain joins TRBV7-3 and TRBJ2-7; TRBD1 is a possible D gene (5 bases). Trimming pared 1 base from V and 0 bases from J, leaving 10 bases between. This CDR3 comprises 15 residues. The germline gives CDR1 SGHTA, CDR2 FQGTGA. The chain's CDR3 is CASSLMPGSSYEQYF. CDR3 DNA, as far as it was read: TGTGCCAGCAGCTTAATGCCAGGGTCCTCCTACGAG.

Comment on this clone: The read terminates 3 residues ahead of where the CDR3 ends, so the germline J gene completes it. V is TRBV7-8 and J is TRBJ1-1; TRBD1 matches at 10 bases. Germline CDR1 reads SGHVS; CDR2 reads FQNEAQ. CDR3 length: 17 residues. Losses at the gene ends were 6 bases for V and 4 bases for J; bases not matched to a gene: 14. CDR3 loop: CASSSTGGMGEGTEAFF. The sequenced CDR3 bases are TGTGCCAGCAGTTCGACAGGGGGCATGGGGGAGGGCACTGAA.

As for this clone: The CDR3 end lies 3 residues beyond the end of the read and is filled in from the germline J gene. The chain combines TRBV7-3 with TRBJ2-3; the match to TRBD2 covers 9 bases. Germline V gene data show CDR1 as SGHTA and CDR2 as FQGTGA. There are 16 residues in the CDR3. CDR3 bases read: TGTGCCAGCAGCTTAACTAGCGGGAGCATGGAGGAGACG. Translating gives CASSLTSGSMEET. The full CDR3 is CASSLTSGSMEETQYF.

As to this clone: The DNA ends 3 residues before the CDR3 does, and the rest of the CDR3 is filled in from the germline J gene. The V gene is TRBV30, the J gene TRBJ2-7; a possible D gene is TRBD1 (7 bases). Germline CDR1 is GTSNPN and CDR2 is SVGIG (reference sequence). With 4 bases removed from V and 6 bases from J, the gap between germline ends came to 16 bases. This CDR3 spans 13 amino acids. CDR3: CAWIAPGGSEQYF. CDR3 DNA, as far as it was read: TGTGCCTGGATCGCACCAGGGGGGTCCGAG.

Concerning this clone itself: The CDR3 end is not reached by the read, which stops 3 residues before it; the germline J gene fills it in. V gene TRBV5-1 combines with J gene TRBJ2-7, with 7 bases lining up with TRBD1. The CDR3 runs 14 residues. Germline CDR1 SGHRS, CDR2 YFSETQ. V was clipped by 1 base and J by 5 bases; unmatched bases: 6. The CDR3 sequence: CASSLRSTGDEQYF. The covered CDR3 bases are TGCGCCAGCAGCTTGAGGTCTACAGGGGACGAG.

Details on this clone: The read ends 3 residues before the CDR3 terminus; that terminus is restored from the germline J gene. The chain links TRBV7-3 to TRBJ2-2; perhaps TRBD1 as D (6 bases). V was cut by 5 bases and J by 9 bases, with 10 bases left in between. The germline gives CDR1 SGHTA, CDR2 FQGTGA. The CDR3 consists of 12 residues. The CDR3: CASSPDSRELFF. CDR3 DNA (partial): TGTGCCAGCAGCCCGGACAGTAGGGAG.

The CDR3 sequence: CSAAPGTSGTDTQYF. Partial CDR3 DNA: TGCAGTGCCGCGCCCGGGACTAGCGGTACAGATACG. The V gene is TRBV20-1, the J gene TRBJ2-3; TRBD2 matches 11 bases. Sequencing ends 3 residues short of the CDR3 end; the germline J gene provides the rest. Germline V CDR1 and CDR2: DFQATT, SNEGSKA (reference sequence). CDR3 length: 15 amino acids. Germline trimming cut 6 bases from V and 3 bases from J; bases unmatched to any gene: 8.

Notes on this clone: The read terminates 3 residues before the CDR3 end, so the remaining end is supplied by the germline J gene. The chain combines TRBV13 with TRBJ1-2, with 7 positions matching TRBD1. CDR3 size: 13 residues. After removal of 3 bases from V and 4 bases from J, the junction contained 2 bases not matched to a gene. Germline assignment: CDR1 PRHDT and CDR2 FYEKMQ (reference sequence). The CDR3 protein is CASSFDRAYGYTF. The sequenced CDR3 bases are TGTGCCAGCAGCTTCGACAGGGCCTATGGC.

Note on this clone: The read ends 3 residues shy of where the CDR3 ends; the end is completed using the germline J gene. The gene calls are TRBV19 and TRBJ1-5, with D perhaps matching TRBD1 (5 bases). V was pared by 3 bases and J by 7 bases, with 19 bases between. Looked up from germline, CDR1 is LNHDA and CDR2 is SQIVND (reference sequence). There are 16 residues in the CDR3. This CDR3 is CASSIGALAGGQPQHF. The CDR3 DNA, read in part, is TGTGCCAGTAGTATTGGGGCGTTGGCAGGCGGACAGCCC.

Concerning this clone: At one end, the junction sequence differs from germline, possibly due to a read error. The sequence runs out 3 residues before the end of the CDR3; the remainder is reconstructed from the germline J gene. This chain joins TRBV7-7 and TRBJ2-3, with 14 bases identical to TRBD2. Germline V lookup: CDR1 SSHAT, CDR2 FNYEAQ (reference sequence). This CDR3 has 16 residues. The covered CDR3 bases are TGTGCTAGCAGCCCGACTAGCGGGGGGGCCAGGGAGACG. Its translation: CASSPTSGGARET. The whole CDR3 reads CASSPTSGGARETQYF.

Concerning this clone itself: The sequence runs out 3 residues before the end of the CDR3; the remainder is reconstructed from the germline J gene. The chain joins TRBV20-1 to TRBJ2-2; 13 positions match TRBD2. This CDR3 contains 18 residues. V shed 3 bases and J 3 bases; nucleotides not matched to a gene: 10. Per the germline V gene, CDR1 is DFQATT and CDR2 is SNEGSKA (reference sequence). The CDR3 DNA, read in part, is TGCAGTGCTAGGGGGACAGGGACTAGCGGGGAGGACACCGGGGAG. This translates into CSARGTGTSGEDTGE. The whole CDR3 region reads CSARGTGTSGEDTGELFF.

To note about this clone: The read ends 3 residues shy of where the CDR3 ends; the end is completed using the germline J gene. The chain carries TRBV19 and TRBJ1-1; unclear D gene. The V gene's germline CDR1 is LNHDA and CDR2 SQIVND (reference sequence). Trimming removed 3 bases from V and 7 bases from J, with 24 bases in between. This CDR3 comprises 17 residues. The CDR3 sequence is CASSISFGGWLVVEAFF. Partial CDR3 DNA: TGTGCCAGTAGTATCTCGTTTGGCGGATGGTTGGTAGTTGAA.

The part of the CDR3 DNA that was read is TGTGCCAGTAGTATCGGTCAGGTGTACGGTGGC. Its translation is CASSIGQVYGG. The complete CDR3 reads CASSIGQVYGGYTF. The chain is built from TRBV19 and TRBJ1-2, with D uncertain. The CDR3 end falls 3 residues outside the read, so it is completed with the germline J gene. Trimming took off 3 bases at V and 7 bases at J, with 15 bases between the two ends. The CDR3 has 14 amino acids. The germline gives CDR1 LNHDA, CDR2 SQIVND (reference sequence).

Concerning this clone: One end of the junction fails to match germline, which may point to a read error. Sequencing ends 3 residues short of the CDR3 end; the germline J gene provides the rest. The chain combines TRBV4-1 with TRBJ1-4; 7 bases are shared with TRBD1. The CDR3 runs to 16 residues. From germline, CDR1 is MGHRA and CDR2 YSYEKL. Here the CDR3 reads CTSSQDGQVCNEKLFF. Incomplete CDR3 DNA: TGCACCAGCAGCCAAGACGGACAGGTCTGTAATGAAAAA.

In regard to this clone: The read ends 3 residues before the CDR3 terminus; that terminus is restored from the germline J gene. This sequence joins TRBV14 and TRBJ1-3, with D perhaps matching TRBD1 (5 bases). The CDR3 is made up of 13 amino acids. Between the trimmed V and J ends, which lost 4 bases and 4 bases, there was a span of 8 bases. CDR1 is SGHDN and CDR2 is FVKESK in the germline V gene. The CDR3 sequence: CASSRGVGNTIYF. The sequenced part of the CDR3 DNA is TGTGCCAGCAGCCGAGGGGTCGGAAACACC. The whole variable domain, remainder taken from reference TRBV14 and TRBJ1-3, is EAGVTQFPSHSVIEKGQTVTLRCDPISGHDNLYWYRRVMGKEIKFLLHFVKESKQDESGMPNNRFLAERTGGTYSTLKVQPAELEDSGVYFCASSRGVGNTIYFGEGSWLTVV.

Concerning this clone: The CDR3 is cut off 3 residues early in the read; its end comes from the germline J gene. V and J are TRBV5-6 and TRBJ2-5; D might be TRBD2 (5 bases). V was pared by 4 bases and J by 2 bases, with 15 bases between. This CDR3 is built from 15 residues. Germline CDR1 is SGHDT and CDR2 is YYEEEE. This chain's CDR3 is CASSGRLRPQETQYF. Partial CDR3 DNA: TGTGCCAGCAGCGGAAGACTACGACCACAAGAGACC.

About this clone: The read halts 3 residues ahead of the CDR3 end, with the missing end drawn from the germline J gene. The V call is TRBV2, the J call TRBJ1-4; 12 positions agree with TRBD1. Germline V gene lookup returns CDR1 SNHLY and CDR2 FYNNEI. The CDR3 runs 19 residues. V was clipped by 6 bases and J by 8 bases; unmatched bases: 19. CDR3 DNA, as far as it was read: TGTGCCAGCAGCCCCCAGGGACAGGGGGCCGGAAGAAGGTACGAAAAA. Translating it yields CASSPQGQGAGRRYEK. The CDR3, in full, reads CASSPQGQGAGRRYEKLFF.

On this clone itself: The DNA ends 3 residues before the CDR3 does, and the rest of the CDR3 is filled in from the germline J gene. This chain uses TRBV11-2 with TRBJ2-3, with 7 bases identical to TRBD2. This CDR3 contains 15 residues. The germline CDR1 and CDR2 sequences are SGHAT and FQNNGV. The V segment lost 7 bases and the J segment 1 base; nucleotides outside the gene matches: 8. CDR3 loop: CASTLLAAGTDTQYF. The CDR3 DNA, read in part, is TGTGCCAGCACCCTCCTAGCGGCGGGCACAGATACG.

About this clone itself: The read terminates 3 residues ahead of where the CDR3 ends, so the germline J gene completes it. The rearrangement links TRBV6-1 to TRBJ1-2; a weak D match, TRBD1 (6 bases). The CDR3 is 15 residues long. V was pared by 3 bases and J by 2 bases, with 13 bases between. Germline V gene sequence: CDR1 MNHNS, CDR2 SASEGT. The sequenced part of the CDR3 DNA is TGTGCCAGCAGTGAGATGGGCAGGGGAAACTATGGC. It codes for CASSEMGRGNYG. The complete CDR3 protein is CASSEMGRGNYGYTF.

Turning to this clone: Read data end 3 residues before the CDR3 end; the end is taken from the germline J gene. The V gene is TRBV10-3, the J gene TRBJ1-2; perhaps TRBD1 as D (6 bases). The CDR3 extends over 16 amino acids. Germline V gene lookup returns CDR1 ENHRY and CDR2 SYGVKD. V lost 0 bases and J 1 base, leaving 12 bases between the germline ends. CDR3 protein: CAISESDRRSNYGYTF. The CDR3 bases that were read are TGTGCCATCAGTGAGTCCGACAGGAGGAGTAACTATGGC.

As for this clone: The CDR3 is cut off 3 residues early in the read; its end comes from the germline J gene. This chain uses TRBV5-6 with TRBJ2-3; TRBD1 or TRBD2 may be the D gene (5 bases each). The germline CDR1 and CDR2 sequences are SGHDT and YYEEEE. The CDR3 is 13 amino acids. CDR3 sequence reads: CASSLVQGETQYF. CDR3 DNA, as far as it was read: TGTGCCAGCAGCTTGGTCCAGGGAGAGACG.

In regard to this clone: The CDR3 end is not reached by the read, which stops 3 residues before it; the germline J gene fills it in. V is TRBV2 and J is TRBJ2-5; D is perhaps TRBD1 (6 bases). Per the germline V gene, CDR1 is SNHLY and CDR2 is FYNNEI. CDR3 length: 14 residues. V was trimmed by 7 bases and J by 1 base, leaving 13 bases between them. The CDR3 DNA, read in part, is TGTGCCAGCATGAGCCGGGACATCCAAGAGACC. It yields the protein CASMSRDIQET. The whole CDR3 protein is CASMSRDIQETQYF.

On this clone: The read ends 3 residues before the CDR3 terminus; that terminus is restored from the germline J gene. The chain links TRBV7-3 to TRBJ1-1; 7 nucleotides line up with TRBD1. CDR3 length: 15 amino acids. Germline CDR1 reads SGHTA; CDR2 reads FQGTGA. The junction had 6 bases not matched to a gene; V was cut back by 5 bases and J by 0 bases. The CDR3 is CASSPGGFVNTEAFF. The sequenced CDR3 bases are TGTGCCAGCAGCCCAGGGGGTTTTGTGAACACTGAA.